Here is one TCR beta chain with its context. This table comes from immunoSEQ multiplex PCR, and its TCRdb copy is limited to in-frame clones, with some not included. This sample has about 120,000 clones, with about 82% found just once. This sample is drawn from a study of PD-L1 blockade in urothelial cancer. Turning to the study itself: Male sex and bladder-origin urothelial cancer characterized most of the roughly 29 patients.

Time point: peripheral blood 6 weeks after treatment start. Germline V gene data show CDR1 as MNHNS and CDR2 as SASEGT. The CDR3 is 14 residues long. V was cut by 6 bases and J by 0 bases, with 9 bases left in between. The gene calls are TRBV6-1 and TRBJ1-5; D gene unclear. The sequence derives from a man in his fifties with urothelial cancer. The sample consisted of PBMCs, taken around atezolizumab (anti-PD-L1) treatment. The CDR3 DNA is TGTGCCAGCAGGTCGCAGGTTAGCAATCAGCCCCAGCATTTT. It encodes CASRSQVSNQPQHF.